The 24 T cell receptor beta chains in this list originate from one sample, sequenced in a study of OX40 agonist ivuxolimab in advanced cancers. Sequencing was performed with immunoSEQ multiplex PCR; in TCRdb, only in-frame clones are kept and a portion is missing. The data contain tens of thousands of clones, 82% of them singletons. Specimen: CD4+ or CD8+ T cells sorted from blood, collected in a trial of the OX40 agonist ivuxolimab. The receptors stem from an adult with an advanced solid tumor such as melanoma, head and neck, liver or kidney cancer.

V is TRBV7-3 and J is TRBJ2-2, with D perhaps matching TRBD2 (6 bases). The CDR3 extends over 14 amino acids. The V and J ends lost 5 bases and 4 bases respectively, with 11 bases between them. CDR1 and CDR2 (germline): SGHTA, FQGTGA. CDR3 nucleotides: TGTGCCAGCAGCCCCGGCGGGGCCACCGGGGAGCTGTTTTTT. Protein product: CASSPGGATGELFF.

This chain joins TRBV19 and TRBJ1-5; D unclear. This CDR3 is built from 12 residues. Germline CDR1 is LNHDA and CDR2 is SQIVND (reference sequence). Trimming stripped 6 bases from V and 7 bases from J, with 10 bases between. The CDR3 DNA follows: TGTGCCAGTAGCTGGCTAGGCCAGCCCCAGCATTTT. Translation: CASSWLGQPQHF.

V is TRBV5-4 and J is TRBJ2-5, with no clear D. The CDR3 has 12 residues. Trimming took off 1 base at V and 1 base at J, with 2 bases between the two ends. The germline gives CDR1 SGHNT, CDR2 YYREEE (reference sequence). Here the CDR3 DNA reads TGTGCCAGCAGCTTGCGCCAAGAGACCCAGTACTTC. Its protein product is CASSLRQETQYF.

This clone was counted only a few times. The chain links TRBV27 to TRBJ1-6; 12 nucleotides agree with TRBD1. This CDR3 has 19 residues. V shed 5 bases and J 10 bases; nucleotides not matched to a gene: 18. Germline CDR1 and CDR2: MNHEY and SMNVEV (reference sequence). This CDR3 reads CASSRAAPMGQGARSPLHF. CDR3 DNA: TGTGCCAGCAGTCGGGCGGCACCGATGGGACAGGGGGCTAGGTCACCCCTCCACTTT.

This clone appeared a few times. The J gene is TRBJ2-2, the V gene TRBV6-1; 8 positions agree with TRBD2. Germline V gene lookup returns CDR1 MNHNS and CDR2 SASEGT. The CDR3 covers 13 residues. J lost 6 bases, V lost 10 bases, and 7 bases had no gene match. CDR3 region: CATGGAASGELFF. CDR3 in DNA: TGTGCCACCGGGGGGGCCGCGTCCGGGGAGCTGTTTTTT.

This rearrangement joins TRBV5-5 to TRBJ1-2; tentative D call: TRBD1 (5 bases). With 4 bases removed from V and 2 bases from J, the gap between germline ends came to 9 bases. This CDR3 is built from 13 residues. The germline V gene has CDR1 SGHKS and CDR2 YYEKEE (reference sequence). Here the CDR3 DNA reads TGTGCCAGCAGCAGGGACGCGAACTATGGCTACACCTTC. This translates into CASSRDANYGYTF.

The rearrangement links TRBV7-9 to TRBJ2-1; D is unresolved. The V end lost 6 bases, the J end lost 6 bases, and 9 bases lay between the germline ends. The germline V gene encodes CDR1 SEHNR and CDR2 FQNEAQ (reference sequence). This CDR3 is built from 12 residues. In nucleotides, the CDR3 is TGTGCCAGCAGATTGGATATCAATGAGCAGTTCTTC. This gives the protein CASRLDINEQFF.

This chain links TRBV30 with TRBJ1-5; D uncertain. There are 14 residues in the CDR3. The ends were cut back, 0 bases at V and 3 bases at J, with 9 bases in the middle. Per germline, CDR1 GTSNPN and CDR2 SVGIG (reference sequence). CDR3 sequence: CAWSVVGYNQPQHF. The DNA of the CDR3 is TGTGCCTGGAGTGTAGTGGGGTACAATCAGCCCCAGCATTTT.

As regards this clone: Additional DNA sequences in this sample encode the identical CDR3. The genes are TRBV6-1 and TRBJ1-2, with TRBD1 matching 7 bases. The CDR3 totals 13 residues. With 6 bases clipped from V and 4 bases from J, the junction kept 5 bases outside the gene matches. The germline V gene has CDR1 MNHNS and CDR2 SASEGT. CDR3 region: CASSETGPYGYTF. For the CDR3, the DNA is TGTGCCAGCAGCGAGACAGGGCCCTATGGCTACACCTTC.

V and J are TRBV28 and TRBJ2-2; D uncertain. The length of the CDR3 is 15 residues. The V end was cut by 3 bases, the J end by 0 bases, with 8 bases between. Germline CDR1 MDHEN, CDR2 SYDVKM. The CDR3 coding sequence is TGTGCCAGCAGTTTGTCCCGGGCGAACACCGGGGAGCTGTTTTTT. The encoded protein is CASSLSRANTGELFF.

The genes are TRBV11-2 and TRBJ2-1, with 8 bases that match TRBD2. Germline CDR1 reads SGHAT; CDR2 reads FQNNGV. V shed 3 bases and J 0 bases; nucleotides not matched to a gene: 10. This CDR3 is 18 amino acids long. The CDR3 coding sequence is TGTGCCAGCAGCTTCGTCGACCCGGGGGGGAGCTCCTACAATGAGCAGTTCTTC. Translation gives CASSFVDPGGSSYNEQFF.

Remarks on this clone: Other DNA sequences in this specimen translate into the identical CDR3. The chain recombines TRBV6-1 with TRBJ2-3; tentatively, D is TRBD2 (6 bases). CDR1 is MNHNS, CDR2 SASEGT, per germline. This CDR3 comprises 12 residues. The ends were cut back, 6 bases at V and 6 bases at J, with 10 bases in the middle. The CDR3 sequence is CASSPGTDTQYF. CDR3 nucleotides: TGTGCCAGCAGCCCAGGGACTGATACGCAGTATTTT.

The rearrangement joins TRBV5-5 to TRBJ2-3; D may be TRBD2 (5 bases). This CDR3 comprises 14 residues. Trimming pared 4 bases from V and 6 bases from J, leaving 15 bases between. CDR1 and CDR2 (germline): SGHKS, YYEKEE (reference sequence). CDR3: CASSPGVVADTQYF. CDR3 sequence (DNA): TGTGCCAGCAGCCCCGGGGTCGTAGCGGATACGCAGTATTTT.

The chain links TRBV5-1 to TRBJ2-1; a possible D gene is TRBD1 (6 bases). The CDR3 runs to 15 residues. The V end lost 1 base, the J end lost 5 bases, and 13 bases lay between the germline ends. Germline V gene sequence: CDR1 SGHRS, CDR2 YFSETQ. This chain's CDR3 is CASSLRGTAHNEQFF. In DNA, the CDR3 is TGCGCCAGCAGCTTGAGGGGGACCGCCCACAATGAGCAGTTCTTC. Filled out from reference TRBV5-1 and TRBJ2-1, the complete variable domain reads KAGVTQTPRYLIKTRGQQVTLSCSPISGHRSVSWYQQTPGQGLQFLFEYFSETQRNKGNFPGRFSGRQFSNSRSEMNVSTLELGDSALYLCASSLRGTAHNEQFFGPGTRLTVL.

V gene TRBV30 combines with J gene TRBJ2-1; 13 bases map to TRBD2. The ends lost 3 bases at V and 14 bases at J; junction bases unmatched: 4. This CDR3 comprises 12 residues. Germline assignment: CDR1 GTSNPN and CDR2 SVGIG (reference sequence). CDR3 nucleotide sequence: TGTGCCTGGAGACTAGCGGGGGGGCCGGAGTTCTTC. It codes for CAWRLAGGPEFF.

This clone was seen a single time. The chain uses TRBV9 and TRBJ2-3, with 10 bases fitting TRBD2. V shed 4 bases, J shed 5 bases, and the junction held 10 bases outside the gene matches. Germline loops: CDR1 SGDLS, CDR2 YYNGEE. The length of the CDR3 is 16 residues. CDR3 coding DNA: TGTGCCAGCAGCCCTGGAGCGGGAGGGCCTAAAGATACGCAGTATTTT. Translated, it gives CASSPGAGGPKDTQYF.

This clone was counted once. The chain employs TRBV7-2 and TRBJ2-1; D uncertain. The germline V and J ends were trimmed by 3 bases and 10 bases, with 10 bases remaining between them. The CDR3 is made up of 12 amino acids. From germline, CDR1 is SGHTA and CDR2 FQGNSA. The CDR3 DNA follows: TGTGCCAGCAGCTTGGACCGCCGGGAGCAGTTCTTC. Translation gives CASSLDRREQFF.

The V and J genes are TRBV30 and TRBJ1-1; unclear D gene. This CDR3 comprises 11 residues. The V and J ends lost 1 base and 5 bases respectively, with 5 bases between them. Germline V gene data show CDR1 as GTSNPN and CDR2 as SVGIG (reference sequence). The DNA for the CDR3 is TGTGCCTGGAGTGAGAGAACTGAAGCTTTCTTT. This gives the protein CAWSERTEAFF.

This clone was counted a few times. The rearrangement joins TRBV5-8 to TRBJ2-1; TRBD2 matches 7 bases. Looked up from germline, CDR1 is SGHTS and CDR2 is YDEGEE. V dropped 4 bases and J dropped 15; count of bases not matched to a gene: 10. CDR3 length: 12 residues. The CDR3 DNA follows: TGTGCCAGCAGCGCGCCGGGGGGATGGTGGTTCTTC. The encoded protein is CASSAPGGWWFF. The full variable domain, with the rest looked up from reference TRBV5-8 and TRBJ2-1, is EAGVTQSPTHLIKTRGQQATLRCSPISGHTSVYWYQQALGLGLQFLLWYDEGEERNRGNFPPRFSGRQFPNYSSELNVNALELEDSALYLCASSAPGGWWFFGPGTRLTVL.

The V gene is TRBV13, the J gene TRBJ2-7, with 8 bases fitting TRBD1. V was clipped by 1 base and J by 6 bases; unmatched bases: 8. The CDR3 has 15 amino acids. Germline V gene data show CDR1 as PRHDT and CDR2 as FYEKMQ (reference sequence). The CDR3 DNA sequence: TGTGCCAGCAGCTTAGCGGCAGGGGGCGCTTCCGAGCAGTACTTC. Its translation is CASSLAAGGASEQYF. The complete variable domain, with remaining parts taken from reference TRBV13 and TRBJ2-7, reads AAGVIQSPRHLIKEKRETATLKCYPIPRHDTVYWYQQGPGQDPQFLISFYEKMQSDKGSIPDRFSAQQFSDYHSELNMSSLELGDSALYFCASSLAAGGASEQYFGPGTRLTVT.

This clone was seen only once. V and J are TRBV4-1 and TRBJ2-3; D not certain. Trimming stripped 2 bases from V and 5 bases from J, with 17 bases between. The CDR3 length is 16 residues. The germline CDR1 and CDR2 sequences are MGHRA and YSYEKL. For the CDR3, the DNA is TGCGCCAGCAGCCAACTCCCGATGGTCTGGGGAGATACGCAGTATTTT. This translates into CASSQLPMVWGDTQYF.

This clone has just a few counts. The chain has TRBV28 and TRBJ2-3, with 7 bases that match TRBD2. This CDR3 is built from 19 residues. Germline CDR1 reads MDHEN; CDR2 reads SYDVKM. J gave up 0 bases and V 2 bases, and 14 bases lay outside the gene matches. The CDR3 loop reads CASSLGGFGGGTSTDTQYF. In DNA form, the CDR3 reads TGTGCCAGCAGTTTAGGGGGGTTTGGCGGGGGTACTAGCACAGATACGCAGTATTTT.

This chain joins TRBV6-6 and TRBJ2-2; possible D gene TRBD2, 6 bases. The CDR3 has 13 amino acids. The ends were cut back, 7 bases at V and 3 bases at J, with 9 bases in the middle. Germline CDR1 is MNHNY and CDR2 is SVGAGI (reference sequence). CDR3 amino acids: CASKIADTGELFF. The CDR3 DNA follows: TGTGCCAGCAAGATAGCGGACACCGGGGAGCTGTTTTTT.

V is TRBV15 and J is TRBJ2-2; weak D call: TRBD2 (5 bases). Germline assignment: CDR1 LNHNV and CDR2 YYDKDF (reference sequence). CDR3 length: 15 residues. V lost 5 bases, J lost 0 bases, and 10 bases lay in between. This CDR3 is CATSGGRANTGELFF. The CDR3 nucleotides read TGTGCCACCAGCGGAGGACGGGCGAACACCGGGGAGCTGTTTTTT.